One and the same sample provided the 19 T cell receptor beta chains below, sequenced in a study of blood T cell repertoires in COVID-19. Clones were sequenced by immunoSEQ multiplex PCR, and TCRdb holds only the in-frame ones, with some missing. The table records around 95,000 clones, 80% of them present only once. The sample consisted of peripheral blood. All receptors come from a woman in her 70s with acute or convalescent COVID-19.

The chain employs TRBV18 and TRBJ2-7; perhaps TRBD1 as D (6 bases). Germline V gives CDR1 KGHSH, CDR2 LQKENI. This CDR3 has 15 amino acids. Trimming cost V 5 bases and J 3 bases, with 17 bases left between them. The CDR3 DNA sequence: TGTGCCAGCTCATTGGGCAGGCAGGGGCTCTACGAGCAGTACGTC. It translates to CASSLGRQGLYEQYV.

The CDR3 spells CASSLVQTRSTDTQYF. The CDR3 DNA follows: TGTGCCAGCAGCTTGGTACAAACCCGTAGCACAGATACGCAGTATTTT. V usage is TRBV5-6 and J usage is TRBJ2-3; D is unresolved. CDR1 is SGHDT and CDR2 is YYEEEE in the germline V gene. Trimming pared 0 bases from V and 0 bases from J, leaving 11 bases between. The CDR3 is made up of 16 amino acids.

The chain recombines TRBV14 with TRBJ1-3; 8 bases are shared with TRBD1. The germline V gene has CDR1 SGHDN and CDR2 FVKESK. Losses at the gene ends were 1 base for V and 2 bases for J; bases not matched to a gene: 4. The CDR3 is 16 amino acids. This CDR3 is CASSQGTGIAGNTIYF. The CDR3 nucleotides read TGTGCCAGCAGCCAAGGGACAGGGATCGCTGGAAACACCATATATTTT.

V gene TRBV5-1 combines with J gene TRBJ2-7; D is possibly TRBD1 (7 bases). V was clipped by 0 bases and J by 5 bases, with 15 bases between them. The CDR3 is 15 amino acids. The germline V gene encodes CDR1 SGHRS and CDR2 YFSETQ. This CDR3 reads CASSLGRGPGNEQYF. Here the CDR3 DNA reads TGCGCCAGCAGCTTGGGGAGGGGGCCGGGGAACGAGCAGTACTTC. Full variable domain (rest looked up from reference TRBV5-1 and TRBJ2-7): KAGVTQTPRYLIKTRGQQVTLSCSPISGHRSVSWYQQTPGQGLQFLFEYFSETQRNKGNFPGRFSGRQFSNSRSEMNVSTLELGDSALYLCASSLGRGPGNEQYFGPGTRLTVT.

The V gene is TRBV7-2, the J gene TRBJ2-5, with TRBD1 as a possible D gene (5 bases). The CDR3 is made up of 15 amino acids. V dropped 2 bases and J dropped 5 bases, with 15 bases sitting between them. Germline V CDR1 and CDR2: SGHTA, FQGNSA. The DNA of the CDR3 is TGTGCCAGCAGCTTAACCAGGGTTAACTTTGAGACCCAGTACTTC. This gives the protein CASSLTRVNFETQYF.

V and J are TRBV5-1 and TRBJ2-3; no clear D gene. The germline V and J ends were trimmed by 0 bases and 6 bases, with 8 bases remaining between them. CDR1 is SGHRS and CDR2 is YFSETQ in the germline V gene. CDR3 length equals 13 residues. CDR3 coding DNA: TGCGCCAGCAGCTTGGTTACAGACGATACGCAGTATTTT. It codes for CASSLVTDDTQYF.

The chain is built from TRBV7-9 and TRBJ1-4; 8 bases fit TRBD1. CDR3 length: 14 residues. Germline CDR1 is SEHNR and CDR2 is FQNEAQ (reference sequence). J was trimmed by 8 bases and V by 6 bases; bases with no gene match: 8. CDR3 loop: CASSQGQGREKLFF. CDR3 in DNA: TGTGCCAGCAGTCAAGGACAGGGAAGAGAAAAACTGTTTTTT.

Only one count was recorded for this clone. V usage is TRBV15 and J usage is TRBJ2-1, with TRBD1 matching 9 bases. CDR1 LNHNV and CDR2 YYDKDF come from the germline V gene (reference sequence). CDR3 length: 15 residues. V lost 3 bases, J lost 10 bases, and 10 bases stayed unmatched. The CDR3 region has the DNA TGTGCCACCAGCAGGGATACCGGGACAGGGAACGAGCAGTTCTTC. The encoded protein is CATSRDTGTGNEQFF.

This chain joins TRBV24-1 and TRBJ2-2; D is unclear. This CDR3 is 13 amino acids long. Germline V CDR1 and CDR2: KGHDR, SFDVKD. Trimming shortened V by 7 bases and J by 4 bases, and 9 bases separated the two germline ends. The CDR3 here is CATRPSGTGELFF. CDR3 sequence (DNA): TGTGCCACCAGGCCCTCAGGCACCGGGGAGCTGTTTTTT.

A few counts support this clone. Given the absence of the conserved phenylalanine or tryptophan at the CDR3 end, a read error is likely. The DNA is omitted, as the CDR3 cannot be located on it reliably, and the CDR3 follows TCRdb's listing. This chain uses TRBV5-3 with TRBJ1-2. TRBV5-3 is an ORF; its function is uncertain. The CDR3 length is 12 residues, termini included. The CDR3 region is CARVGGEGTPLP.

The chain joins TRBV27 to TRBJ1-1; tentative D call: TRBD1 (6 bases). The CDR3 totals 16 residues. Per germline, CDR1 MNHEY and CDR2 SMNVEV (reference sequence). Trimming stripped 5 bases from V and 6 bases from J, with 22 bases between. CDR3 nucleotides: TGTGCCAGCAGTCCCTACCTCACAGGGCAGAGCGCTGAAGCTTTCTTT. It encodes CASSPYLTGQSAEAFF.

The V gene is TRBV5-8, the J gene TRBJ1-4, with TRBD1 matching 7 bases. Germline V gene lookup returns CDR1 SGHTS and CDR2 YDEGEE. The CDR3 totals 16 residues. V lost 0 bases to trimming and J lost 2 bases; unmatched junction nucleotides: 4. CDR3 in amino acids: CASSLGETGTNEKLFF. DNA of the CDR3: TGTGCCAGCAGCTTGGGGGAGACAGGGACTAATGAAAAACTGTTTTTT.

As for this clone: Other DNA sequences of this sample code for an identical CDR3. The chain joins TRBV4-3 to TRBJ1-1; D remains ambiguous. In germline, CDR1 is LGHNA, CDR2 YSLEER. The CDR3 covers 13 residues. V was trimmed by 0 bases and J by 7 bases, leaving 9 bases between them. In DNA, the CDR3 is TGCGCCAGCAGCCAAGATCTGGCAGTTGAAGCTTTCTTT. This encodes CASSQDLAVEAFF.

The V call is TRBV6-5, the J call TRBJ1-5; D is unclear. The CDR3 runs 13 residues. The V gene lost 6 bases and the J gene lost 5 bases, with 11 bases spanning the gap. Looked up from germline, CDR1 is MNHEY and CDR2 is SVGAGI. CDR3 nucleotides: TGTGCCAGCAGCCCCGGTGAAGATCAGCCCCAGCATTTT. Translated, it gives CASSPGEDQPQHF.

This rearrangement joins TRBV3-1 (or the pseudogene TRBV3-2) to TRBJ1-2; D may be TRBD1 (5 bases). The CDR3 covers 14 residues. Deletions cut 1 base from V and 5 bases from J, with 11 bases between. CDR1 and CDR2 from the germline V gene are LGHDT and YNNKEL (reference sequence). DNA for the CDR3: TGTGCCAGCAGCCAAGGTGGGGCTGAGTATGGCTACACCTTC. Translating it yields CASSQGGAEYGYTF.

This clone has a handful of counts. CDR3 residues: CAWSVTGSIGNTIYF. The DNA of the CDR3 is TGTGCCTGGAGTGTAACAGGATCAATCGGAAACACCATATATTTT. This rearrangement joins TRBV30 to TRBJ1-3; a weak D match, TRBD1 (5 bases). The CDR3 totals 15 residues. Trimming left V 0 bases short and J 4 bases short, with 13 bases between. Germline assignment: CDR1 GTSNPN and CDR2 SVGIG (reference sequence).

This chain connects TRBV2 to TRBJ1-3; the D gene is possibly TRBD1 (5 bases). The CDR3 extends over 15 amino acids. V was shortened by 8 bases and J by 3 bases, with 17 bases between the two germline ends. The germline gives CDR1 SNHLY, CDR2 FYNNEI. The CDR3 loop is CASARRVGDGNTIYF. The CDR3 DNA is TGTGCCAGCGCCCGGAGGGTAGGGGATGGAAACACCATATATTTT. The full variable domain, its missing parts supplied by reference TRBV2 and TRBJ1-3, is EPEVTQTPSHQVTQMGQEVILRCVPISNHLYFYWYRQILGQKVEFLVSFYNNEISEKSEIFDDQFSVERPDGSNFTLKIRSTKLEDSAMYFCASARRVGDGNTIYFGEGSWLTVV.

The chain is built from TRBV4-2 and TRBJ2-6; D gene ambiguous. The CDR3 length is 18 residues. Trimming cost V 0 bases and J 0 bases, with 12 bases left between them. Germline V CDR1 and CDR2: LGHNA, YNFKEQ. The CDR3 DNA sequence: TGTGCCAGCAGCCAAGAGGCGACATCCAACTCTGGGGCCAACGTCCTGACTTTC. This codes for CASSQEATSNSGANVLTF.

This clone was seen only once. The chain uses TRBV27 and TRBJ2-3, with 9 bases aligning to TRBD2. Germline CDR1 MNHEY, CDR2 SMNVEV (reference sequence). Unmatched junction bases numbered 5, after V lost 4 bases and J lost 0 bases. CDR3 length: 16 residues. The CDR3 here is CASSSRLAASTDTQYF. The CDR3 DNA reads TGTGCCAGCAGTTCTCGACTAGCGGCTAGCACAGATACGCAGTATTTT.